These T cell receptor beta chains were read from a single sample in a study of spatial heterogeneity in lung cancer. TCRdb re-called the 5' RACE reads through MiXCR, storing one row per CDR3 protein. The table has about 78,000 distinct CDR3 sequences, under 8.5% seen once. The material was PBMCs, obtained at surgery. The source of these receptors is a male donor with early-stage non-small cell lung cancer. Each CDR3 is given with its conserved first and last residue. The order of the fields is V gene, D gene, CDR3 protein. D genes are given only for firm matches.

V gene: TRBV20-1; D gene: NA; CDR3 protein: CSALDGGEETQYF
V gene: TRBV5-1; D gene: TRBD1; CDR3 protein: CASSMTGPTYEQYF
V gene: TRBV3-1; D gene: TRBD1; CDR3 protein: CASSPSGQGGGYTF
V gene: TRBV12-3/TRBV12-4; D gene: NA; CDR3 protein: CASSTEAVGGYTF
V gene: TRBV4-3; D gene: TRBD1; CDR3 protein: CASSQADRGYEQYF
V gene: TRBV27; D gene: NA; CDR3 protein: CASREGLRTGNTIYF
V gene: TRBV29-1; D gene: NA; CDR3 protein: CSVGVTDTQYF
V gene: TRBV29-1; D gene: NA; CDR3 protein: CSVDMETQYF
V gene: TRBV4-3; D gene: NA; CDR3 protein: CASSQLGLYRDTIYF
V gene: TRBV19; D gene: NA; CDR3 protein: CASSIFPSGANVLTF
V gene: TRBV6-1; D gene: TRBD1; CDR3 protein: CASSVAGTGYSTDTQYF
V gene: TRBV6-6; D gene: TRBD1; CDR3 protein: CASSYPTGVSYNEQFF
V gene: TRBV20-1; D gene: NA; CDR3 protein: CSARDPGRGTDTQYF
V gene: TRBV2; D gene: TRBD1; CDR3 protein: CASMTGAEQYF
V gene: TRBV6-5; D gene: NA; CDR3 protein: CASSPTGRSSTF
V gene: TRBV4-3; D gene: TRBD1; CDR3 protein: CASSQDQDRAYNEQFF
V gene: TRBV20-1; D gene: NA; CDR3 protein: CSPWRGQGDTQYF
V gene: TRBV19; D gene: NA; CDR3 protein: CASSIAGSYNEQFF
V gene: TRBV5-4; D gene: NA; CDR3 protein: CASSLPGLLEQYF
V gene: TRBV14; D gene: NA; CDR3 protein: CASSFRPQPKETQYF
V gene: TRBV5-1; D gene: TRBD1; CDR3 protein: CASSLTRQGGGTEAFF
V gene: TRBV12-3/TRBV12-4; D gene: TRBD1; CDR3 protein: CASSRNRGTEAFF
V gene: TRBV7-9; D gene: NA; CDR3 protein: CASSLGGGEAFF
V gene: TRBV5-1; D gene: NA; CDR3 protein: CASSLRETGANVLTF